The 18 T cell receptor beta chains below all came from one sample that was sequenced in a study of blood T cells in healthy people across ages. PCR was performed a second time for roughly 7 to 11 cycles using a sample-barcoded 5' primer and a J-beta primer mix. Using its own MiXCR run on the 5' RACE reads, TCRdb lists one record per CDR3 protein. This table holds about 510,000 distinct CDR3 sequences, over 25% found once. The data were also submitted as part of a second study, on T cells of mothers and their children.

Material: blood. The source of these receptors is a boy between 2 and 10 years old in good health.

The chain couples TRBV5-1 to TRBJ2-5; tentative D call: TRBD1 (7 bases). Judging by the DNA end, TRBJ2-7 fits better; the J call may be wrong. This CDR3 has 17 residues. CDR1 and CDR2 from the germline V gene are SGHRS and YFSETQ. CDR3 nucleotides: TGCGCCAGCAGCTTTCGAGTCCAACAGGGGACTTTCTACGAGCAGTACTTC. Amino acid sequence: CASSFRVQQGTFYEQYF.

On this clonotype: One end of the junction fails to match germline, which may point to a read error. The V gene is TRBV5-1, the J gene TRBJ1-1; a possible D gene is TRBD1 (5 bases). Per the germline V gene, CDR1 is SGHRS and CDR2 is YFSETQ. The CDR3 has 14 amino acids. The CDR3: CASSLGSGNTEASF. The CDR3 nucleotides are TGCGCCAGCAGCTTGGGGTCAGGGAACACTGAAGCTTCCTTT.

The chain has TRBV7-2 and TRBJ2-3; D not resolved. V was clipped by 3 bases and J by 5 bases, with 6 bases between them. This CDR3 is 12 amino acids long. The germline V gene has CDR1 SGHTA and CDR2 FQGNSA. CDR3 DNA: TGTGCCAGCAGCTTCACTGGAGATACGCAGTATTTT. The encoded protein is CASSFTGDTQYF.

This clonotype has more than one count but fewer than ten. V usage is TRBV7-9 and J usage is TRBJ2-2; D gene ambiguous. Trimming shortened V by 5 bases and J by 2 bases, and 18 bases separated the two germline ends. Germline V gene sequence: CDR1 SEHNR, CDR2 FQNEAQ (reference sequence). The CDR3 has 17 residues. Here the CDR3 DNA reads TGTGCCAGCAGCAGTACTATAGGGTCCGCCAACACCGGGGAGCTGTTTTTT. It encodes CASSSTIGSANTGELFF.

This clonotype has just a few counts. The junction departs from the called germline gene at one end, perhaps through a read error. V is TRBV20-1 and J is TRBJ1-1; D gene uncertain. The CDR3 runs to 11 residues. From germline, CDR1 is DFQATT and CDR2 SNEGSKA (reference sequence). CDR3 sequence reads: CSARGNTEALF. The CDR3 DNA reads as TGCAGTGCACGGGGAAACACTGAAGCTCTCTTT.

The CDR3 loop is CSVTTGVLFEKLFF. The CDR3 coding sequence is TGCAGCGTTACAACAGGGGTTCTTTTTGAAAAACTGTTTTTT. The rearrangement uses TRBV29-1 and TRBJ1-4; 7 bases fit TRBD1. J lost 7 bases, V lost 5 bases, and 10 bases had no gene match. Germline CDR1 reads SQVTM; CDR2 reads ANQGSEA. The CDR3 contains 14 residues.

For the CDR3, the DNA is TGCGCCAGCAGCTCGGACCCAATACAGGGCCGAGGTTTGAATGAGCAGTTCTTC. It is translated as CASSSDPIQGRGLNEQFF. This sequence joins TRBV5-1 and TRBJ2-1; tentative D call: TRBD1 (6 bases). Germline V gene data show CDR1 as SGHRS and CDR2 as YFSETQ. Trimming removed 3 bases from V and 7 bases from J, with 26 bases in between. This CDR3 has 18 residues.

CDR3 DNA: TGTGCCAGCAGTTTTGGCAGGGGCTCCTCACCCCTCCACTTT. As protein: CASSFGRGSSPLHF. The chain combines TRBV27 with TRBJ1-6; D might be TRBD1 (6 bases). This CDR3 has 14 amino acids. V was trimmed by 3 bases and J by 10 bases, leaving 13 bases between them. The germline CDR1 and CDR2 sequences are MNHEY and SMNVEV (reference sequence).

The chain recombines TRBV29-1 with TRBJ2-3; 12 bases line up with TRBD2. The CDR3 loop spans 15 amino acids. V was pared by 7 bases and J by 2 bases, with 7 bases of the junction left unmatched. Germline V gene lookup returns CDR1 SQVTM and CDR2 ANQGSEA. CDR3: CSARTSGEATDTQYF. CDR3 in DNA: TGCAGCGCGCGGACTAGCGGGGAGGCCACAGATACGCAGTATTTT.

This clonotype was detected only a few times. The chain is built from TRBV3-1 and TRBJ2-5, with 11 bases fitting TRBD2. J was trimmed by 4 bases and V by 4 bases; bases with no gene match: 2. CDR3 length equals 14 residues. From germline, CDR1 is LGHDT and CDR2 YNNKEL (reference sequence). The CDR3 here is CASSRGLAGETQYF. CDR3 nucleotides: TGTGCCAGCAGCCGCGGACTAGCGGGAGAGACCCAGTACTTC.

The chain has TRBV10-3 and TRBJ1-4; no definite D call. Per germline, CDR1 ENHRY and CDR2 SYGVKD. The length of the CDR3 is 14 residues. With 3 bases removed from V and 5 bases from J, the gap between germline ends came to 10 bases. CDR3 residues: CAISDGMENEKLFF. The CDR3 bases are TGTGCCATCAGTGACGGCATGGAGAATGAAAAACTGTTTTTT.

In this sample, this clonotype turned up a few times. This chain connects TRBV5-1 to TRBJ2-5; no reliable D call. V was shortened by 6 bases and J by 1 base, with 16 bases between the two germline ends. The CDR3 is made up of 15 amino acids. Germline V gene lookup returns CDR1 SGHRS and CDR2 YFSETQ. The CDR3 DNA sequence: TGCGCCAGCATCGGTACGGTTGGGATCCAAGAGACCCAGTACTTC. It is translated as CASIGTVGIQETQYF.

CDR3 sequence: CASSSGTLTYEQYF. CDR3 DNA: TGTGCCAGCAGTTCCGGGACGTTAACCTACGAGCAGTACTTC. V usage is TRBV7-8 and J usage is TRBJ2-7; D is possibly TRBD1 or TRBD2 (5 bases each). The CDR3 totals 14 residues. Germline assignment: CDR1 SGHVS and CDR2 FQNEAQ. Trimming took 6 bases from V and 2 from J, leaving 14 bases between them.

The V and J genes are TRBV7-2 and TRBJ2-6; 11 nucleotides align to TRBD2. Germline V gene sequence: CDR1 SGHTA, CDR2 FQGNSA. CDR3 size: 19 residues. The V and J ends lost 1 base and 2 bases, in that order; junction bases with no gene match: 7. The CDR3 loop reads CASSLGLSGGAPGANVLTF. The CDR3 DNA reads as TGTGCCAGCAGCTTAGGGCTTAGCGGGGGGGCTCCTGGGGCCAACGTCCTGACTTTC. The full variable domain, rest sourced from reference TRBV7-2 and TRBJ2-6, is GAGVSQSPSNKVTEKGKDVELRCDPISGHTALYWYRQSLGQGLEFLIYFQGNSAPDKSGLPSDRFSAERTGGSVSTLTIQRTQQEDSAVYLCASSLGLSGGAPGANVLTFGAGSRLTVL.

This clonotype has only a few counts. The genes are TRBV5-5 and TRBJ2-5; the D gene is possibly TRBD2 (5 bases). Germline V lookup: CDR1 SGHKS, CDR2 YYEKEE (reference sequence). V dropped 0 bases and J dropped 6 bases, with 12 bases sitting between them. The CDR3 has 14 amino acids. The CDR3 is CASSLEGLAQTQYF. Written as DNA, the CDR3 is TGTGCCAGCAGCTTGGAAGGGCTAGCCCAGACCCAGTACTTC.

This clonotype was picked up a small number of times. The J gene is TRBJ1-2, the V gene TRBV7-3; TRBD1 agrees at 8 bases. CDR1 and CDR2 (germline): SGHTA, FQGTGA. This CDR3 is built from 14 residues. V lost 5 bases and J lost 4; bases outside the gene matches: 6. CDR3 residues: CASSPGQGTYGYTF. CDR3 nucleotides: TGTGCCAGCAGCCCCGGACAGGGAACCTATGGCTACACCTTC.

The J gene is TRBJ2-2, the V gene TRBV4-2; D uncertain. The ends were cut back, 3 bases at V and 1 base at J, with 9 bases in the middle. The CDR3 has 15 amino acids. CDR1 LGHNA and CDR2 YNFKEQ come from the germline V gene. The CDR3 loop is CASSQRHKNTGELFF. The CDR3 coding sequence is TGTGCCAGCAGCCAGCGCCACAAGAACACCGGGGAGCTGTTTTTT.

The genes are TRBV20-1 and TRBJ1-4, with D unresolved. The ends were cut back, 1 base at V and 7 bases at J, with 10 bases in the middle. The CDR3 is made up of 13 amino acids. Germline assignment: CDR1 DFQATT and CDR2 SNEGSKA (reference sequence). The CDR3 is CSARASMFEKLFF. The CDR3, as DNA: TGCAGTGCTAGAGCGTCTATGTTTGAAAAACTGTTTTTT.